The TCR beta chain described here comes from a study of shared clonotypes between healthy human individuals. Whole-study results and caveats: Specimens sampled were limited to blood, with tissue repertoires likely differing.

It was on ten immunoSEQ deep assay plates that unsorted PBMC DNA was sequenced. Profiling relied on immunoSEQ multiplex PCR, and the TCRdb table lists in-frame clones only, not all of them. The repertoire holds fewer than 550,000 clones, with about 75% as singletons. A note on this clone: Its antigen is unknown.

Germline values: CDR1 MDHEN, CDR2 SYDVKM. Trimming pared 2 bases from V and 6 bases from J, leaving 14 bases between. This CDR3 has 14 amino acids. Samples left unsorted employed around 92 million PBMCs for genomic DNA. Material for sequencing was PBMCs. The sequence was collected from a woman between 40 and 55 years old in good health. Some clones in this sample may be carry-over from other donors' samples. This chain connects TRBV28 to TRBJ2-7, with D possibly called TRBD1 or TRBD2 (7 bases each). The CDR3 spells CASSLSVRGGEQYF. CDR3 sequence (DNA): TGTGCCAGCAGTTTAAGTGTCAGGGGGGGCGAGCAGTACTTC.